These T cell receptor beta chains were read from a single sample in a study of T cell responses to AZD1222 COVID-19 vaccine. Produced via immunoSEQ multiplex PCR; TCRdb's table is partial and in-frame only. There are roughly 120,000 clones in the sample; more than 70% occur only once, and around 4.4% lies in the top ten. The sample here was peripheral blood, taken 28 days after the second AZD1222 dose. These receptors were obtained from an adult who received the AZD1222 COVID-19 vaccine. Each CDR3 is given with its conserved first and last residue. Fields, in order: D gene, J gene, clone size, V gene, CDR3 protein, CDR3 DNA. D genes are given only for firm matches. Some rows have no size entry. The others give once, few or many, or a class for an expanded clone.

>TRBD2|TRBJ2-5|few|TRBV15
CATSERMAGGLKETQYF
TGTGCCACCAGCGAGAGAATGGCGGGGGGCCTAAAAGAGACCCAGTACTTC
>TRBD1|TRBJ1-3|-|TRBV7-6
CASSQGGLSGNTIYF
TGTGCCAGCAGTCAAGGGGGCCTCTCTGGAAACACCATATATTTT
>-|TRBJ2-5|-|TRBV11-1
CASGGGSETQYF
TGTGCCAGCGGGGGGGGCTCGGAGACCCAGTACTTC
>TRBD1|TRBJ2-5|-|TRBV4-2
CASSQGGQGASETQYF
TGTGCCAGCAGCCAAGGGGGACAGGGGGCGAGTGAGACCCAGTACTTC
>TRBD1|TRBJ1-6|-|TRBV5-6
CASSFWDRGGSPLHF
TGTGCCAGCAGCTTCTGGGACAGGGGTGGTTCACCCCTCCACTTT
>-|TRBJ2-7|-|TRBV19
CASRLSVVGAYEQYF
TGTGCCAGTAGGCTTTCAGTAGTAGGCGCCTACGAGCAGTACTTC
>-|TRBJ2-4|-|TRBV3-1/TRBV3-2
CASSQSPGSPTQYF
TGTGCCAGCAGCCAATCACCGGGTTCCCCCACTCAGTACTTC
>-|TRBJ2-3|-|TRBV19
CASSQDRIGTQYF
TGTGCCAGTAGCCAGGACCGTATCGGTACGCAGTATTTT
>-|TRBJ2-2|-|TRBV29-1
CSGIFTGELFF
TGCAGCGGGATCTTCACCGGGGAGCTGTTTTTT
>-|TRBJ1-4|-|TRBV15
CATSREGGQGPNEKLFF
TGTGCCACCAGCAGAGAGGGGGGCCAGGGCCCTAATGAAAAACTGTTTTTT
>-|TRBJ1-5|-|TRBV7-8
CASSLAGDNQPQHF
TGTGCCAGCAGCTTAGCAGGGGATAATCAGCCCCAGCATTTT
>-|TRBJ1-4|-|TRBV28
CASSSLFGRLELREKLFF
TGTGCCAGCAGCTCCCTTTTTGGCCGCCTGGAACTCCGAGAAAAACTGTTTTTT
>TRBD1|TRBJ2-7|once|TRBV18
CASSPPSQGYEQYF
TGTGCCAGCTCACCACCTTCACAGGGGTACGAGCAGTACTTC
>-|TRBJ1-3|-|TRBV19
CASSRTGTRDGNTIYF
TGTGCCAGTAGTAGGACCGGGACCCGAGACGGAAACACCATATATTTT
>-|TRBJ1-5|-|TRBV30
CAWSGQSLSNQPQHF
TGTGCCTGGAGCGGACAGAGCCTTAGCAATCAGCCCCAGCATTTT
>TRBD1|TRBJ2-7|-|TRBV2
CASSPGQGTYEQYF
TGTGCCAGCAGTCCTGGACAGGGGACCTACGAGCAGTACTTC
>-|TRBJ2-7|-|TRBV7-2
CASSFGGSYEQYF
TGTGCCAGCAGCTTTGGCGGATCCTACGAGCAGTACTTC
>TRBD2|TRBJ2-1|-|TRBV23-1
CASSQSGLAGDQEQFF
TGCGCCAGCAGTCAATCCGGCCTAGCGGGGGATCAAGAGCAGTTCTTC
>-|TRBJ1-4|-|TRBV3-1/TRBV3-2
CATQRGGNEKLFF
TGTGCCACACAACGGGGGGGTAATGAAAAACTGTTTTTT